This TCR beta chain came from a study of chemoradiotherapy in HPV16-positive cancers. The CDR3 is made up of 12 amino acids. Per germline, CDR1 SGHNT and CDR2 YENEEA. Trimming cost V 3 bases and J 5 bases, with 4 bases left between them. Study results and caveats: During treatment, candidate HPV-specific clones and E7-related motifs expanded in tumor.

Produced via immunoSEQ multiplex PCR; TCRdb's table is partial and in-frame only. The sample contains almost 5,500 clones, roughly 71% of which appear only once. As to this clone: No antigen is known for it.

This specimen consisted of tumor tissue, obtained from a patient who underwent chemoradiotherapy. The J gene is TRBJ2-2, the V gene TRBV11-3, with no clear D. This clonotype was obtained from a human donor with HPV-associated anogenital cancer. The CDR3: CASSLETGELFF. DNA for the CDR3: TGTGCCAGCAGCTTGGAAACCGGGGAGCTGTTTTTT. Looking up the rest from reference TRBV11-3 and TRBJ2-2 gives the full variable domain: EAGVVQSPRYKIIEKKQPVAFWCNPISGHNTLYWYLQNLGQGPELLIRYENEEAVDDSQLPKDRFSAERLKGVDSTLKIQPAELGDSAVYLCASSLETGELFFGEGSRLTVL.